The next 32 T cell receptor beta chains were all read from a single sample in a study of blood T cell repertoires in COVID-19. Profiled with immunoSEQ multiplex PCR; TCRdb holds only in-frame clones, not every one. This sample has some 97,000 clones; roughly nine tenths occur once, and the top ten carry around 0.94%. The sequencing sample was made of peripheral blood. These TCRs come from a man between 60 and 75 years old with acute or convalescent COVID-19.

V and J are TRBV28 and TRBJ1-6; no clear D gene. This CDR3 has 16 amino acids. V was shortened by 3 bases and J by 6 bases, with 15 bases between the two germline ends. Germline V CDR1 and CDR2: MDHEN, SYDVKM. The CDR3 sequence: CASSLRQLVVNSPLHF. In DNA form, the CDR3 reads TGTGCCAGCAGTTTGAGGCAACTTGTCGTTAATTCACCCCTCCACTTT.

J is TRBJ1-2 and V is TRBV30; maybe TRBD1 (5 bases). The V end was cut by 8 bases, the J end by 4 bases, with 14 bases between. CDR1 GTSNPN and CDR2 SVGIG come from the germline V gene (reference sequence). CDR3 size: 12 residues. CDR3 loop: CALGQGSYGYTF. CDR3 DNA: TGTGCCCTAGGGCAGGGTTCCTATGGCTACACCTTC.

The chain employs TRBV18 and TRBJ1-2; D possibly corresponds to TRBD1 (5 bases). This CDR3 contains 15 residues. V shed 2 bases and J shed 0 bases, with 10 bases lying between them. Germline V gene data show CDR1 as KGHSH and CDR2 as LQKENI. DNA of the CDR3: TGTGCCAGCTCACCAACGACAGTATCTAACTATGGCTACACCTTC. Encoded protein: CASSPTTVSNYGYTF.

The chain employs TRBV19 and TRBJ1-2; tentatively, D is TRBD1 (6 bases). The length of the CDR3 is 14 residues. The germline V gene has CDR1 LNHDA and CDR2 SQIVND (reference sequence). Deletions cut 4 bases from V and 4 bases from J, with 13 bases between. The CDR3 region is CASSRRDIRYGYTF. CDR3 coding DNA: TGTGCCAGTAGTAGACGGGACATACGCTATGGCTACACCTTC.

This chain connects TRBV5-5 to TRBJ2-7; 7 nucleotides align to TRBD1. This CDR3 is 15 amino acids long. Germline V CDR1 and CDR2: SGHKS, YYEKEE (reference sequence). Unmatched junction bases numbered 9, after V lost 4 bases and J lost 2 bases. The CDR3 is CASSGTEVWAYEQYF. CDR3 nucleotide sequence: TGTGCCAGCAGCGGGACAGAAGTCTGGGCCTACGAGCAGTACTTC.

The chain joins TRBV5-1 to TRBJ1-6; D gene ambiguous. The CDR3 is 15 residues long. CDR1 SGHRS and CDR2 YFSETQ come from the germline V gene. Trimming took off 4 bases at V and 10 bases at J, with 18 bases between the two ends. The CDR3 DNA reads TGCGCCAGCAGCGGTGAGGGAGGCCCTGAATCACCCCTCCACTTT. Protein product: CASSGEGGPESPLHF.

This clone was counted between two and nine times. The chain couples TRBV2 to TRBJ2-2; a weak D match, TRBD1 (6 bases). V was pared by 4 bases and J by 5 bases, with 14 bases between. In germline, CDR1 is SNHLY, CDR2 FYNNEI. The CDR3 has 15 amino acids. CDR3: CASSALGAGTGELFF. The DNA of the CDR3 is TGTGCCAGCAGTGCATTGGGGGCCGGGACCGGGGAGCTGTTTTTT.

The V gene is TRBV18, the J gene TRBJ1-2, with D possibly matching TRBD1 (5 bases). The length of the CDR3 is 13 residues. Germline V gene lookup returns CDR1 KGHSH and CDR2 LQKENI. V shed 2 bases and J shed 6 bases, with 10 bases lying between them. As DNA, the CDR3 is TGTGCCAGCTCACCAATTTCGACAGATGGCTACACCTTC. Residues: CASSPISTDGYTF.

The rearrangement joins TRBV4-2 to TRBJ2-7, with D possibly TRBD2 on 6 matching bases. CDR3 size: 15 residues. Trimming removed 0 bases at V and 4 bases at J, with 13 bases between. Germline CDR1 and CDR2: LGHNA and YNFKEQ. The CDR3 DNA sequence: TGTGCCAGCAGCCAAGATCCTAGCGCGGGGTACGAGCAGTACTTC. Its protein product is CASSQDPSAGYEQYF.

The chain joins TRBV5-1 to TRBJ1-1, with TRBD1 as a possible D gene (5 bases). The CDR3 has 15 residues. With 1 base removed from V and 4 bases from J, the gap between germline ends came to 14 bases. From germline, CDR1 is SGHRS and CDR2 YFSETQ. In DNA, the CDR3 is TGCGCCAGCAGCTTGATGGGGACCGGGAGCACTGAAGCTTTCTTT. It encodes CASSLMGTGSTEAFF.

The rearrangement uses TRBV11-2 and TRBJ2-1; 7 positions match TRBD2. This CDR3 comprises 16 residues. Germline V gives CDR1 SGHAT, CDR2 FQNNGV. V lost 2 bases to trimming and J lost 2 bases; unmatched junction nucleotides: 6. CDR3 nucleotide sequence: TGTGCCAGCAGCTTATCGGCTAGCGGACCCTACAATGAGCAGTTCTTC. This codes for CASSLSASGPYNEQFF. The full variable domain, completed using reference TRBV11-2 and TRBJ2-1, is EAGVAQSPRYKIIEKRQSVAFWCNPISGHATLYWYQQILGQGPKLLIQFQNNGVVDDSQLPKDRFSAERLKGVDSTLKIQPAKLEDSAVYLCASSLSASGPYNEQFFGPGTRLTVL.

This chain links TRBV30 with TRBJ2-1, with D unclear. Trimming took off 4 bases at V and 4 bases at J, with 14 bases between the two ends. The CDR3 has 14 amino acids. Germline CDR1 GTSNPN, CDR2 SVGIG (reference sequence). The CDR3 spells CAWTDNPAYNEQFF. CDR3 nucleotides: TGTGCCTGGACCGACAACCCCGCTTACAATGAGCAGTTCTTC.

In this sample, this clone turned up once. The chain carries TRBV19 and TRBJ1-1; D remains ambiguous. CDR3 length: 17 residues. Germline lookup yields CDR1 LNHDA and CDR2 SQIVND (reference sequence). V lost 2 bases and J 5 bases, leaving 21 bases between the germline ends. The CDR3 DNA reads TGTGCCAGTAGTATACCCCCATTTGGGCAGGCTGATACTGAAGCTTTCTTT. It yields the protein CASSIPPFGQADTEAFF.

The chain recombines TRBV3-1 (or the pseudogene TRBV3-2) with TRBJ1-3; D unclear. In germline, CDR1 is LGHDT, CDR2 YNNKEL (reference sequence). V lost 4 bases to trimming and J lost 0 bases, with 10 bases between them. This CDR3 region has 15 residues. This CDR3 reads CASSLGKNSGNTIYF. As DNA, the CDR3 is TGTGCCAGCAGCCTCGGGAAAAACTCTGGAAACACCATATATTTT.

This chain links TRBV19 with TRBJ1-2; a weak D match, TRBD1 (6 bases). Trimming stripped 3 bases from V and 6 bases from J, with 17 bases between. Germline lookup yields CDR1 LNHDA and CDR2 SQIVND (reference sequence). The CDR3 loop spans 15 amino acids. CDR3 bases: TGTGCCAGTAGTATGAATGGCAGGGGACAAGATGGCTACACCTTC. Its translation is CASSMNGRGQDGYTF.

The J gene is TRBJ1-5, the V gene TRBV24-1; TRBD1 agrees at 8 bases. This CDR3 comprises 12 residues. The V gene's germline CDR1 is KGHDR and CDR2 SFDVKD. With 12 bases clipped from V and 10 bases from J, the junction kept 10 bases outside the gene matches. The CDR3 nucleotides read TGTGCCCCCCGGACAGGGTTCGGTCCCCAGCATTTT. It encodes CAPRTGFGPQHF.

V and J are TRBV10-3 and TRBJ2-1; 7 nucleotides line up with TRBD2. Germline-derived CDR1 and CDR2 are ENHRY and SYGVKD. The CDR3 extends over 13 amino acids. With 6 bases clipped from V and 5 bases from J, the junction kept 4 bases outside the gene matches. CDR3 sequence (DNA): TGTGCCATCAGCGCCGGACTAGACAATGAGCAGTTCTTC. This codes for CAISAGLDNEQFF.

Of note for this clone: The sample carries other DNA sequences with the same CDR3. The chain carries TRBV5-1 and TRBJ2-7; 11 positions agree with TRBD1. V lost 4 bases, J lost 2 bases, and 2 bases stayed unmatched. CDR3 length equals 14 residues. Germline V lookup: CDR1 SGHRS, CDR2 YFSETQ. The CDR3 DNA follows: TGCGCCAGCAGCCTGGGACAGGGGGCCTACGAGCAGTACGTC. The encoded protein is CASSLGQGAYEQYV.

In its sample, this clone was seen a few times. This chain connects TRBV9 to TRBJ2-2, with 14 bases aligning to TRBD2. Germline V gene sequence: CDR1 SGDLS, CDR2 YYNGEE. The CDR3 loop spans 17 amino acids. V was pared by 0 bases and J by 6 bases, with 4 bases of the junction left unmatched. The CDR3: CASSVEGLAGVAGELFF. CDR3 sequence (DNA): TGTGCCAGCAGCGTAGAGGGACTAGCGGGAGTGGCCGGGGAGCTGTTTTTT.

The gene calls are TRBV6-1 and TRBJ1-5; D is ambiguous. CDR3 length: 14 residues. Germline-derived CDR1 and CDR2 are MNHNS and SASEGT. V shed 2 bases and J shed 2 bases, with 7 bases lying between them. The CDR3 bases are TGTGCCAGCAGTGAAAATGCAGGCAATCAGCCCCAGCATTTT. Amino acid sequence: CASSENAGNQPQHF.

The chain links TRBV9 to TRBJ1-3; TRBD1 matches at 7 bases. There are 15 residues in the CDR3. Trimming at V came to 0 bases and at J to 3 bases, leaving 3 bases not matched to a gene. CDR1 is SGDLS and CDR2 is YYNGEE in the germline V gene. Written as DNA, the CDR3 is TGTGCCAGCAGCGTAGGCACAGGGGATGGAAACACCATATATTTT. Protein: CASSVGTGDGNTIYF.

This rearrangement joins TRBV11-2 to TRBJ2-7; TRBD1 might be the D (6 bases). This CDR3 contains 13 residues. Germline CDR1 and CDR2: SGHAT and FQNNGV. V dropped 4 bases and J dropped 2 bases, with 9 bases sitting between them. CDR3 DNA sequence: TGTGCCAGCAGCTGGGACACAGCCTACGAGCAGTACGTC. Protein sequence: CASSWDTAYEQYV.

This chain uses TRBV10-2 with TRBJ2-5; 14 bases fit TRBD2. The J segment lost 2 bases and the V segment lost 6 bases, leaving 2 bases of the junction unmatched. Germline lookup yields CDR1 WSHSY and CDR2 SAAADI. CDR3 length equals 15 residues. DNA of the CDR3: TGCGCCAGCAGGGGACTAGCGGGAGTGCAAGAGACCCAGTACTTC. Encoded protein: CASRGLAGVQETQYF.

This chain links TRBV24-1 with TRBJ1-2; 10 bases fit TRBD1. Germline V gene sequence: CDR1 KGHDR, CDR2 SFDVKD. CDR3 length: 15 residues. J was trimmed by 8 bases and V by 0 bases; bases with no gene match: 5. CDR3 nucleotide sequence: TGTGCCACCAGTGATTTGCGACAGGGGGCTGAGGGCTACACCTTC. Amino acid sequence: CATSDLRQGAEGYTF.

CDR3 DNA sequence: TGTGCCAGCAAAGGGGATAGTGGCAATCAGCCCCAGCATTTT. Translated, it gives CASKGDSGNQPQHF. The chain combines TRBV2 with TRBJ1-5; possibly TRBD1 for D (5 bases). Germline-derived CDR1 and CDR2 are SNHLY and FYNNEI. V gave up 7 bases and J gave up 2 bases, with 12 bases separating them. CDR3 length: 14 residues.

The rearrangement links TRBV5-8 to TRBJ2-1; TRBD2 aligns across 8 bases. The CDR3 is made up of 16 amino acids. Germline V CDR1 and CDR2: SGHTS, YDEGEE. The V segment lost 0 bases and the J segment 8 bases; nucleotides outside the gene matches: 10. The CDR3 region is CASSLAGGMLGDEQFF. In DNA form, the CDR3 reads TGTGCCAGCAGCTTGGCGGGAGGGATGCTTGGAGATGAGCAGTTCTTC.

The genes are TRBV2 and TRBJ1-1, with 10 bases identical to TRBD1. CDR3 length: 13 residues. In germline, CDR1 is SNHLY, CDR2 FYNNEI. The J segment lost 3 bases and the V segment lost 7 bases, leaving 2 bases of the junction unmatched. In DNA, the CDR3 is TGTGCCAGCATAGGGACAGGGGACACTGAAGCTTTCTTT. Its translation is CASIGTGDTEAFF.

This clone was observed a single time. The V call is TRBV19, the J call TRBJ2-1; 10 bases align to TRBD1. The trim removed 5 bases at V and 2 bases at J, leaving 3 bases unmatched. This CDR3 has 15 amino acids. The germline V gene has CDR1 LNHDA and CDR2 SQIVND (reference sequence). The CDR3 loop is CASSPGQGTYNEQFF. The DNA of the CDR3 is TGTGCCAGTAGTCCGGGACAGGGGACCTACAATGAGCAGTTCTTC.

The genes are TRBV5-1 and TRBJ2-2; 7 nucleotides match TRBD1. The germline CDR1 and CDR2 sequences are SGHRS and YFSETQ. V trimming: 4 bases; J trimming: 8 bases; junction bases outside the gene matches: 11. CDR3 length equals 15 residues. The CDR3 region is CASSAGDSGLGELFF. Written as DNA, the CDR3 is TGCGCCAGCAGCGCCGGGGACAGTGGACTTGGGGAGCTGTTTTTT.

The rearrangement uses TRBV5-4 and TRBJ2-3; D perhaps matches TRBD1 (6 bases). Germline CDR1 is SGHNT and CDR2 is YYREEE (reference sequence). V lost 4 bases, J lost 3 bases, and 21 bases lay in between. This CDR3 is 17 amino acids long. The CDR3 protein is CASSPIGGGARTDTQYF. The CDR3 bases are TGTGCCAGCAGCCCGATTGGTGGGGGCGCAAGGACAGATACGCAGTATTTT.

The V gene is TRBV2, the J gene TRBJ1-3; 10 bases align to TRBD1. This CDR3 comprises 16 residues. V trimming: 4 bases; J trimming: 0 bases; junction bases outside the gene matches: 3. The germline V gene has CDR1 SNHLY and CDR2 FYNNEI. The CDR3 loop reads CASSGGQGNSGNTIYF. Written as DNA, the CDR3 is TGTGCCAGCAGTGGGGGACAGGGGAACTCTGGAAACACCATATATTTT.

V and J are TRBV18 and TRBJ1-1; D is undetermined. The length of the CDR3 is 13 residues. CDR1 and CDR2 from the germline V gene are KGHSH and LQKENI. Deletions cut 1 base from V and 2 bases from J, with 5 bases between. DNA for the CDR3: TGTGCCAGCTCACCACTCCCAAACACTGAAGCTTTCTTT. It encodes CASSPLPNTEAFF.